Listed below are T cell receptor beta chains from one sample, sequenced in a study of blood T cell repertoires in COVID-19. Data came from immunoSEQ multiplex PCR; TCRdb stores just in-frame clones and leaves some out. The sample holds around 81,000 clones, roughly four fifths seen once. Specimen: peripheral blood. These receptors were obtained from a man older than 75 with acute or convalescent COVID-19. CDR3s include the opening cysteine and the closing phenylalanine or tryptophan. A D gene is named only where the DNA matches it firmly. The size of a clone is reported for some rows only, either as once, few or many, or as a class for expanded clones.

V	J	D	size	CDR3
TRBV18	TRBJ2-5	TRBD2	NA	CASSPPGLGGETQYF
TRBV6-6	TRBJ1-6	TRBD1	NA	CASSRTSNRGNYNSPLHF
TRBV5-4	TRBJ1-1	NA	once	CASSLARGAKFF
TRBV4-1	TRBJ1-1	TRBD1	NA	CASSLPGQGNTEAFF
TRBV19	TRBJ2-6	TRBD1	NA	CASGRDRGTGANVLTF
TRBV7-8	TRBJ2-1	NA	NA	CASSFSASSYNEQFF
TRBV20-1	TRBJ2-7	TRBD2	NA	CSASGLAGASYEQYF
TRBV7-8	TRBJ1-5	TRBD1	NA	CASSRDRGRGNQPQHF
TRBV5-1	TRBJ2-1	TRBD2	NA	CASSKTQRGNNEQFF
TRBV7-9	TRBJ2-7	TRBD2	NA	CASSFFIIAGGGGEQYF